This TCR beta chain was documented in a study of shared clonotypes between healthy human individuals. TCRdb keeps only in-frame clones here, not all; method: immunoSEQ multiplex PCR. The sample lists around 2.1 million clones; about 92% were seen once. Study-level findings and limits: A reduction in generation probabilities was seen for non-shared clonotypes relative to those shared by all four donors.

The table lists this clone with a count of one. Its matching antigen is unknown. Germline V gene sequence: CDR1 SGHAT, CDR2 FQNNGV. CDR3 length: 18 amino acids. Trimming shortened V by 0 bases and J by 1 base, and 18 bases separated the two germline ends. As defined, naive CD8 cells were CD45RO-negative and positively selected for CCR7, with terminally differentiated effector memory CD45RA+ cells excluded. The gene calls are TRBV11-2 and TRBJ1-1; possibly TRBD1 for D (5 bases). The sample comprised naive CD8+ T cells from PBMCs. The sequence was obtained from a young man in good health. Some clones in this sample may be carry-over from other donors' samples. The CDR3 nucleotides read TGTGCCAGCAGCTTAGACCAACCGGGGCGAGGGACGAACACTGAAGCTTTCTTT. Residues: CASSLDQPGRGTNTEAFF.